A single count supports the clone carrying this T cell receptor beta chain. Its target is unknown. Germline V CDR1 and CDR2: MNHEY, SMNVEV (reference sequence). This CDR3 spans 14 amino acids. After removal of 1 base from V and 7 bases from J, the junction contained 6 bases not matched to a gene. These data originate in a study of Graves' ophthalmopathy and Graves' hyperthyroidism. General observations from the study: The study's model predicted ophthalmopathy progression at 70.59% sensitivity and 72% to 85% specificity. The authors also found most expanded thyroid clonotypes above 0.001 frequency in blood.

For donors with ophthalmopathy, the disease showed moderate-to-severe activity, reached CAS ≥3 and NOSPECS ≥4, and had lasted under 3 months. Diagnosis used clinical symptoms, serum thyroxine, TRAb, thyroid ultrasound and orbital computed tomography. Amplification targeted the TCR beta CDR3 regions, with RNA transcripts as the source material. Following a first-round RT-PCR that used HTBI primers, a second-round multiplex PCR was carried out. From the multiplex PCR reads, TCRdb called clonotypes with MiXCR, one entry per CDR3 protein. The data hold roughly 400,000 distinct CDR3 sequences, with approximately 16% observed a single time.

J is TRBJ2-7 and V is TRBV27; 8 bases are shared with TRBD1. This clonotype was sampled from a young woman with Graves' ophthalmopathy. The sample comprised peripheral blood. CDR3 sequence (DNA): TGTGCCAGCAGTTTATATGGACAGGGTGGGGAGCAGTACTTC. Translated, it gives CASSLYGQGGEQYF.